A selection of T cell receptor beta chains follows, all from one sample in a study of CD8+ T cells in alopecia areata. The method was immunoSEQ multiplex PCR; TCRdb's version includes in-frame clones alone and lacks a portion of them. The sample consists of approximately 110,000 clones, roughly three fifths of them appearing once. Sequenced material: CD4+ T cells sorted from blood, taken at week 24, from a patient treated with tofacitinib. These receptors were collected from a human donor with alopecia areata. Both conserved end residues are part of each CDR3. Fields, in order: V gene, J gene, clone size, CDR3 protein. The size field is filled for only some rows; it gives once, few, many or a size class.

TRBV13	TRBJ2-1	.	CASSSRLAGGEGQFF
TRBV6-9	TRBJ2-2	.	CARGGTGRNTGELFF
TRBV4-1	TRBJ2-1	.	CASSQAAGRNEQFF
TRBV21-1	TRBJ1-2	few	CASSKVPAHYYGYTF
TRBV6-5	TRBJ1-1	.	CASRDSMNTEAFF
TRBV29-1	TRBJ1-2	few	CSVQGARLYGYTF
TRBV11-2	TRBJ2-7	.	CASRPRLDSYEQYF
TRBV9	TRBJ2-5	.	CASSVAGETQYF
TRBV29-1	TRBJ1-1	.	CSSGGALNTEAFF
TRBV7-2	TRBJ2-2	.	CASSLVLSNTGELFF
TRBV10-3	TRBJ2-3	.	CAIDGQGTDTQYF